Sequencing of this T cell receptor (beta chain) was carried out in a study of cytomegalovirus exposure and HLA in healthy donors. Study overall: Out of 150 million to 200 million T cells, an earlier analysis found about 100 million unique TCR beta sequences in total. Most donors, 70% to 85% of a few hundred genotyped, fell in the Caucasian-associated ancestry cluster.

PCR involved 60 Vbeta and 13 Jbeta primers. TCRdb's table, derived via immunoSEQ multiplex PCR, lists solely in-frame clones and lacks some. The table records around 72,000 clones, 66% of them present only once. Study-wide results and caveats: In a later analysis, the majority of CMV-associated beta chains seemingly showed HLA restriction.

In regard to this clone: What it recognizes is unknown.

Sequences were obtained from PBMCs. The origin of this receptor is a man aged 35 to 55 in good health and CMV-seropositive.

The chain's CDR3 is CASSLSTSTDTQYF. CDR3 coding DNA: TGTGCCAGCTCACTATCAACTAGCACAGATACGCAGTATTTT. The V call is TRBV18, the J call TRBJ2-3, with no clear D. The V end lost 4 bases, the J end lost 0 bases, and 8 bases lay between the germline ends. CDR1 is KGHSH and CDR2 is LQKENI in the germline V gene. The CDR3 is 14 residues long. The variable domain in full, with the rest retrieved from reference TRBV18 and TRBJ2-3, is NAGVMQNPRHLVRRRGQEARLRCSPMKGHSHVYWYRQLPEEGLKFMVYLQKENIIDESGMPKERFSAEFPKEGPSILRIQQVVRGDSAAYFCASSLSTSTDTQYFGPGTRLTVL.